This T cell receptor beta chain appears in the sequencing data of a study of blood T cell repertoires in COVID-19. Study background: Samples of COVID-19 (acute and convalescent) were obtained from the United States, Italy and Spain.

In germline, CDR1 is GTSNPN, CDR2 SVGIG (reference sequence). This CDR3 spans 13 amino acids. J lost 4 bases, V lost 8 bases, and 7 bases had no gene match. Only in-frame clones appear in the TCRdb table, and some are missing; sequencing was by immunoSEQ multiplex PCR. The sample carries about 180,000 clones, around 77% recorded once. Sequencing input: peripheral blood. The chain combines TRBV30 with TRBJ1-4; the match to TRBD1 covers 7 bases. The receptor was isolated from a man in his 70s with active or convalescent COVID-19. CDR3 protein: CATEQGYNEKLFF. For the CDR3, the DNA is TGTGCCACAGAACAGGGGTATAATGAAAAACTGTTTTTT.